This entry lists 15 T cell receptor beta chains sequenced from one sample in a study of blood T cells in healthy people across ages. A J-beta primer mix and a sample-barcoded 5' primer were used in a second PCR of about 7 to 12 cycles. TCRdb reprocessed the 5' RACE reads with MiXCR, giving one entry per CDR3 protein. The sample has approximately 700,000 distinct CDR3 sequences, about 34% seen once; the top ten hold approximately 15%. Sequencing was done on a sample of blood. These TCRs come from an elderly woman in good health.

This clonotype came up a few times. The chain has TRBV11-1 and TRBJ2-2, with TRBD1 matching over 11 bases. The CDR3 is 17 amino acids. The trim removed 3 bases at V and 4 bases at J, leaving 7 bases unmatched. CDR1 is SGHAT and CDR2 is FQDESV in the germline V gene (reference sequence). CDR3 sequence reads: CASSLGQGGPSTGELFF. DNA of the CDR3: TGTGCCAGCAGCTTGGGACAGGGGGGTCCGAGCACCGGGGAGCTGTTTTTT.

This clonotype was detected many times. The V and J genes are TRBV20-1 and TRBJ2-3; 8 nucleotides agree with TRBD2. CDR3 length equals 14 residues. The germline V gene has CDR1 DFQATT and CDR2 SNEGSKA (reference sequence). J was trimmed by 0 bases and V by 3 bases; bases with no gene match: 2. The CDR3 DNA is TGCAGTGCTAGTAGCGGGGTTAGCACAGATACGCAGTATTTT. Amino acid sequence: CSASSGVSTDTQYF.

The sample holds a few counts of this clonotype. V usage is TRBV5-6 and J usage is TRBJ1-2; TRBD1 aligns across 9 bases. CDR1 is SGHDT and CDR2 is YYEEEE in the germline V gene. The CDR3 is 14 amino acids. V lost 4 bases to trimming and J lost 10 bases; unmatched junction nucleotides: 11. CDR3 sequence (DNA): TGTGCCAGCAGCCAGGGACAGGGAGATGTCGACTACACCTTC. It codes for CASSQGQGDVDYTF.

This clonotype occurred many times. The V and J genes are TRBV6-1 and TRBJ2-7, with 11 bases matching TRBD1. Germline V gene data show CDR1 as MNHNS and CDR2 as SASEGT. This CDR3 is built from 14 residues. The V and J ends lost 4 bases and 5 bases, in that order; junction bases with no gene match: 4. CDR3 in amino acids: CASSARTGGDEQYF. The CDR3 nucleotides read TGTGCCAGCAGTGCTCGGACAGGGGGCGACGAGCAGTACTTC.

The chain couples TRBV5-1 to TRBJ1-1, with 7 bases aligning to TRBD1. CDR3 length equals 17 residues. The V and J ends lost 1 base and 1 base, in that order; junction bases with no gene match: 10. Germline-derived CDR1 and CDR2 are SGHRS and YFSETQ. CDR3 in amino acids: CASSLRQGGGSNTEAFF. Here the CDR3 DNA reads TGCGCCAGCAGCTTGAGGCAGGGGGGGGGATCGAACACTGAAGCTTTCTTT.

The chain uses TRBV28 and TRBJ1-4; the D gene is possibly TRBD1 (6 bases). V was cut by 2 bases and J by 7 bases, with 14 bases left in between. Germline V gives CDR1 MDHEN, CDR2 SYDVKM. The CDR3 loop spans 15 amino acids. CDR3 in amino acids: CASSLTGSRGEKLFF. The DNA for the CDR3 is TGTGCCAGCAGTTTAACAGGGTCAAGGGGTGAAAAACTGTTTTTT.

The count of this clonotype is one. The chain is built from TRBV4-3 and TRBJ2-6; tentatively, D is TRBD2 (6 bases). This CDR3 is 16 amino acids long. CDR1 is LGHNA and CDR2 is YSLEER in the germline V gene. With 0 bases removed from V and 3 bases from J, the gap between germline ends came to 9 bases. CDR3 protein: CASSQEGGFGANVLTF. For the CDR3, the DNA is TGCGCCAGCAGCCAAGAGGGGGGTTTTGGGGCCAACGTCCTGACTTTC.

This clonotype was seen a single time. V gene TRBV2 combines with J gene TRBJ2-5; D is perhaps TRBD2 (5 bases). The J call is doubtful: the DNA matches TRBJ2-7 better. This CDR3 spans 12 amino acids. Germline V lookup: CDR1 SNHLY, CDR2 FYNNEI. The CDR3 here is CASSPSSHEQYF. In DNA form, the CDR3 reads TGTGCCAGCAGCCCTAGCTCACACGAGCAGTACTTC.

This clonotype was detected once. A much more abundant neighbour one base away suggests this may be a read error. The V gene is TRBV6-2 or TRBV6-3, the J gene TRBJ1-2; no definite D call. The CDR3 spans 13 residues. Looked up from germline, CDR1 is MNHEY and CDR2 is SVGEGT. V lost 6 bases, J lost 4 bases, and 12 bases lay in between. For the CDR3, the DNA is TGTGCCAGCAGGTACAACGGAGCCTATGGCTACACCTTC. Encoded protein: CASRYNGAYGYTF.

The chain has TRBV12-3 or TRBV12-4 and TRBJ2-3; 7 positions match TRBD1. After removal of 5 bases from V and 4 bases from J, the junction contained 12 bases not matched to a gene. This CDR3 spans 16 amino acids. The CDR3 spells CASSLGARGGADTQYF. CDR3 in DNA: TGTGCCAGCAGTCTCGGGGCTAGAGGGGGCGCAGATACGCAGTATTTT.

This clonotype was picked up many times. This rearrangement joins TRBV5-1 to TRBJ2-5; D may be TRBD1 (6 bases). This CDR3 is built from 15 residues. Germline-derived CDR1 and CDR2 are SGHRS and YFSETQ. Trimming shortened V by 4 bases and J by 6 bases, and 19 bases separated the two germline ends. The CDR3 DNA follows: TGCGCCAGCAGCCTCACCCCGACAGGACGGCAGACCCAGTACTTC. Translation gives CASSLTPTGRQTQYF.

This clonotype occurred a few times. The rearrangement joins TRBV2 to TRBJ1-4; possibly TRBD1 for D (6 bases). Per germline, CDR1 SNHLY and CDR2 FYNNEI. The CDR3 is 14 amino acids. V lost 3 bases to trimming and J lost 10 bases, with 15 bases between them. CDR3 sequence: CASSDNGSGVKLFF. Written as DNA, the CDR3 is TGTGCCAGCAGTGATAACGGGTCAGGGGTAAAACTGTTTTTT.

The CDR3 here is CASSFLGDMNTEAFF. CDR3 nucleotides: TGTGCCAGCAGTTTTCTGGGGGATATGAACACTGAAGCTTTCTTT. The chain recombines TRBV28 with TRBJ1-1; tentatively, D is TRBD1 (5 bases). CDR1 MDHEN and CDR2 SYDVKM come from the germline V gene. The CDR3 contains 15 residues. Trimming shortened V by 3 bases and J by 0 bases, and 11 bases separated the two germline ends.

In this sample, this clonotype turned up many times. The chain recombines TRBV7-2 with TRBJ2-5; no firm D call. The CDR3 covers 15 residues. V was shortened by 1 base and J by 5 bases, with 14 bases between the two germline ends. CDR1 is SGHTA, CDR2 FQGNSA, per germline. For the CDR3, the DNA is TGTGCCAGCAGCTTAGTTTTCACCGCTCGGGAGACCCAGTACTTC. This gives the protein CASSLVFTARETQYF.

The chain employs TRBV4-3 and TRBJ1-3; tentatively, D is TRBD1 (5 bases). V was shortened by 0 bases and J by 3 bases, with 9 bases between the two germline ends. From germline, CDR1 is LGHNA and CDR2 YSLEER. The CDR3 runs 15 residues. The CDR3 loop is CASSQDLRGGNTIYF. The CDR3 region has the DNA TGCGCCAGCAGCCAAGATTTGAGGGGTGGAAACACCATATATTTT.